This T cell receptor beta chain was documented in a study of technical replicates of blood from a handful of donors. Only in-frame clones appear in the TCRdb table, and some are missing; sequencing was by immunoSEQ multiplex PCR. The data hold about 82,000 clones, with about 91% observed a single time. V was shortened by 1 base and J by 4 bases, with 7 bases between the two germline ends. Germline V gives CDR1 SEHNR, CDR2 FQNEAQ (reference sequence). The CDR3 covers 14 residues. The source is a human donor in good health. V and J are TRBV7-9 and TRBJ1-4; D is uncertain. Sample: T cells isolated from PBMCs. The CDR3 protein is CASSLVADNEKLFF. CDR3 coding DNA: TGTGCCAGCAGCTTAGTGGCAGATAATGAAAAACTGTTTTTT.